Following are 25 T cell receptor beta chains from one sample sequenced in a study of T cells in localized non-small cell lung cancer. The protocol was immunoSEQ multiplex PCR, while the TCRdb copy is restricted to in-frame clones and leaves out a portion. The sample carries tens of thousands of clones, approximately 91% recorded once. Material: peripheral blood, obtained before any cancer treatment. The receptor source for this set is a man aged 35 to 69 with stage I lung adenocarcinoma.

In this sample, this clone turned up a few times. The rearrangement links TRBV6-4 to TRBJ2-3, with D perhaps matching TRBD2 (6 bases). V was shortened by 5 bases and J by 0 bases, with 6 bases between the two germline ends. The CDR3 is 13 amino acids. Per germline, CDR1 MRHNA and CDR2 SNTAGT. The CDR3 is CASSSGSTDTQYF. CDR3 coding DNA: TGTGCCAGCAGTAGCGGGAGCACAGATACGCAGTATTTT.

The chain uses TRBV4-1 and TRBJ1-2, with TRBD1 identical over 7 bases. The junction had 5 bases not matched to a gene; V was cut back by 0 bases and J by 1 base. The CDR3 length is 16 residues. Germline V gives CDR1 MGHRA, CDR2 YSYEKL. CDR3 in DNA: TGCGCCAGCAGCCAAGATTTGTACAGGGGTAACTATGGCTACACCTTC. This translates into CASSQDLYRGNYGYTF.

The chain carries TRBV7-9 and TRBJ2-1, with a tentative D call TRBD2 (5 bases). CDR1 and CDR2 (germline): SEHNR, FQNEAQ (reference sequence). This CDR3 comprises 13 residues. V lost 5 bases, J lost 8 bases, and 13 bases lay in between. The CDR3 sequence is CASSPGSGDEQFF. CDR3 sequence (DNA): TGTGCCAGCAGCCCCGGGTCCGGGGATGAGCAGTTCTTC.

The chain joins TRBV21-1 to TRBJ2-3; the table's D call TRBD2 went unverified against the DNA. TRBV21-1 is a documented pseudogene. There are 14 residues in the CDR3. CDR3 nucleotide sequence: TGTGCCAGCAGCCCGGAGCGTAACACAGATACGCAGTATTTT. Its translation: CASSPERNTDTQYF.

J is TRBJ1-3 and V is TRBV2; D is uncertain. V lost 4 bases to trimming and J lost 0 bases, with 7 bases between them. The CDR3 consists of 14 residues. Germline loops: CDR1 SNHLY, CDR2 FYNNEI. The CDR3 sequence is CASSGLISGNTIYF. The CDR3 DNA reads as TGTGCCAGCAGTGGACTAATCTCTGGAAACACCATATATTTT.

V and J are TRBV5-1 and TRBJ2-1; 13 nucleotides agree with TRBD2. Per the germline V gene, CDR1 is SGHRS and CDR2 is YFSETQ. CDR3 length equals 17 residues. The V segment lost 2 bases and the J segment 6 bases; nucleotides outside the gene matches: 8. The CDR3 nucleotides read TGCGCCAGCAGCTTTACGACTAGCGGGAGGTTCTCCAATGAGCAGTTCTTC. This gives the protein CASSFTTSGRFSNEQFF. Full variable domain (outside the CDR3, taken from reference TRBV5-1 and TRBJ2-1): KAGVTQTPRYLIKTRGQQVTLSCSPISGHRSVSWYQQTPGQGLQFLFEYFSETQRNKGNFPGRFSGRQFSNSRSEMNVSTLELGDSALYLCASSFTTSGRFSNEQFFGPGTRLTVL.

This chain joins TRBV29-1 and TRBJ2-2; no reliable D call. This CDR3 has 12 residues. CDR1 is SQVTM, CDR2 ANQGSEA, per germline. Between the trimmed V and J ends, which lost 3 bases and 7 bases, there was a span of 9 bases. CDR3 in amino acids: CSVEVAVGELFF. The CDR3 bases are TGCAGCGTTGAGGTAGCCGTCGGGGAGCTGTTTTTT.

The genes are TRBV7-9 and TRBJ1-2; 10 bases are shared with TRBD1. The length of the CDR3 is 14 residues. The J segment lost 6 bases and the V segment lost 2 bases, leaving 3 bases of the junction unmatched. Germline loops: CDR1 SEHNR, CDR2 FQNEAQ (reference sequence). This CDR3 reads CASSLRDRGDGYTF. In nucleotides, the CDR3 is TGTGCCAGCAGCTTAAGGGACAGGGGCGATGGCTACACCTTC.

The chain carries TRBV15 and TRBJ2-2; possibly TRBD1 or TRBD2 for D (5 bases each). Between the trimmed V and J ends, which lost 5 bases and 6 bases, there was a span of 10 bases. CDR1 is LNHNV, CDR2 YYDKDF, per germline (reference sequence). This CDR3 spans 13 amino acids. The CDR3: CATSLRGAGELFF. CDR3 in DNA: TGTGCCACCAGCCTTAGAGGGGCCGGGGAGCTGTTTTTT.

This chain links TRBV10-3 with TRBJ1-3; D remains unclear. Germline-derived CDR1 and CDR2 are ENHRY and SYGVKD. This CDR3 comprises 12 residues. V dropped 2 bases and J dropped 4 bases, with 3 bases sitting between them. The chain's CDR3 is CAISEGGNTIYF. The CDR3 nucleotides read TGTGCCATCAGTGAGGGAGGAAACACCATATATTTT.

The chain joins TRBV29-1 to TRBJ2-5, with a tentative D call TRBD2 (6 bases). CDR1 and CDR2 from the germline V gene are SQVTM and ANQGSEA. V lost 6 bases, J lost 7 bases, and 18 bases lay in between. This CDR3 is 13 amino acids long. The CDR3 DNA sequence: TGCAGCGTGGCTCGGGAGACCTCGGGGACCCAGTACTTC. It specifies CSVARETSGTQYF.

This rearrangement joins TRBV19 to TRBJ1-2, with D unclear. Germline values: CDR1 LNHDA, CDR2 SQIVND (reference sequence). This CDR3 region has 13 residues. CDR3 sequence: CATTRGIGGGYTF. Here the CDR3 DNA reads TGTGCAACTACACGGGGAATCGGAGGCGGCTACACCTTC. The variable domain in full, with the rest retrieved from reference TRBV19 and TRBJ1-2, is DGGITQSPKYLFRKEGQNVTLSCEQNLNHDAMYWYRQDPGQGLRLIYYSQIVNDFQKGDIAEGYSVSREKKESFPLTVTSAQKNPTAFYLCATTRGIGGGYTFGSGTRLTVV.

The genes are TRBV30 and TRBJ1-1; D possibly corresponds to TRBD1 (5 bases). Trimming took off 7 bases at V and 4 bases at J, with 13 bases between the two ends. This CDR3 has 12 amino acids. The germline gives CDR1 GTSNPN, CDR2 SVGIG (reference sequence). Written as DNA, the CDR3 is TGTGCCTTCCGACAGCCGGGCACTGAAGCTTTCTTT. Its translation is CAFRQPGTEAFF.

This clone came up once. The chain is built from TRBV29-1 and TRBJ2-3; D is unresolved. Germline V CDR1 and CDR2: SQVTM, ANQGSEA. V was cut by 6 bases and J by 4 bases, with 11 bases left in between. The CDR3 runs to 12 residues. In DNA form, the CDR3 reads TGCAGCGTAGCCTCAGGACCAGATACGCAGTATTTT. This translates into CSVASGPDTQYF.

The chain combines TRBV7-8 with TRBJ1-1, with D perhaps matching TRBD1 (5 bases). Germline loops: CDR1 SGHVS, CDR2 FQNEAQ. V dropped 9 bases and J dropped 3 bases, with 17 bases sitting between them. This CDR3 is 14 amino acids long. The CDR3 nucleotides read TGTGCCAGTTCAAGGGACGTGGGGGACACTGAAGCTTTCTTT. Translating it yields CASSRDVGDTEAFF. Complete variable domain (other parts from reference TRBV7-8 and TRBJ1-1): GAGVSQSPRYKVAKRGQDVALRCDPISGHVSLFWYQQALGQGPEFLTYFQNEAQLDKSGLPSDRFFAERPEGSVSTLKIQRTQQEDSAVYLCASSRDVGDTEAFFGQGTRLTVV.

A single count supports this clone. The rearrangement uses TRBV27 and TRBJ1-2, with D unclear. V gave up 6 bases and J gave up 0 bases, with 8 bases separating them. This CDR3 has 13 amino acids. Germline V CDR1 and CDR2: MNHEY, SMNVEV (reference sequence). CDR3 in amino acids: CASSTVANYGYTF. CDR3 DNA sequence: TGTGCCAGCAGCACCGTCGCTAACTATGGCTACACCTTC.

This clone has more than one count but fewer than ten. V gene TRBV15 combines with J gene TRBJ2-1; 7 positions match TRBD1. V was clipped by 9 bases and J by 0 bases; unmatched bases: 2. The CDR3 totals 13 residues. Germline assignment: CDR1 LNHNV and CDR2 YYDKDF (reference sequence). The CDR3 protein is CATRDSSYNEQFF. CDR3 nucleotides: TGTGCCACACGGGACAGCTCCTACAATGAGCAGTTCTTC.

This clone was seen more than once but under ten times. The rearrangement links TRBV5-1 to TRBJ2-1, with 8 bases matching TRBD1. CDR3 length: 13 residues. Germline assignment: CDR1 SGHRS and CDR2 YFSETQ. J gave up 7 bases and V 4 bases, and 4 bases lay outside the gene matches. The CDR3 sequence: CASSPGQDNEQFF. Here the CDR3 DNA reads TGCGCCAGCAGCCCGGGACAGGATAATGAGCAGTTCTTC.

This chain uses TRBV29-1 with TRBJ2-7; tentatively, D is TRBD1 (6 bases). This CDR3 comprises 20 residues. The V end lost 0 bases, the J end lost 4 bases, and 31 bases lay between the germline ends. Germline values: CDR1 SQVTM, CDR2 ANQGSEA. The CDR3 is CSVEDPRDGSSRGTGYEQYF. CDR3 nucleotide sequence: TGCAGCGTTGAAGATCCTCGGGATGGGAGTAGCAGGGGCACAGGTTACGAGCAGTACTTC.

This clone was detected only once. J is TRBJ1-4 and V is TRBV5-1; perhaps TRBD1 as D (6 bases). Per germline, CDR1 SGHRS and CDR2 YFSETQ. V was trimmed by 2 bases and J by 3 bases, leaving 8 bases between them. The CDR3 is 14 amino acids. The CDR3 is CASSLQGPNEKLFF. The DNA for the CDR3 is TGCGCCAGCAGCTTACAGGGTCCTAATGAAAAACTGTTTTTT.

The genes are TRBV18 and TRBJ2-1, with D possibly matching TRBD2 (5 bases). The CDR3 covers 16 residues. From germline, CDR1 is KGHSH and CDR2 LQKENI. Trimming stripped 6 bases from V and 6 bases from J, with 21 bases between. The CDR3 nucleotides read TGTGCCAGCTCCACCCGAGAGGGCGGTATATCCAATGAGCAGTTCTTC. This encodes CASSTREGGISNEQFF.

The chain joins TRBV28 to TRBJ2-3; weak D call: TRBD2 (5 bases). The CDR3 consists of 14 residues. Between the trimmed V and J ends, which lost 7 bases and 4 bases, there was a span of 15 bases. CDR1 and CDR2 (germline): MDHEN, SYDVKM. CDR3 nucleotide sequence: TGTGCCAGCATGGTAGACGGGGTCGCAGATACGCAGTATTTT. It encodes CASMVDGVADTQYF.

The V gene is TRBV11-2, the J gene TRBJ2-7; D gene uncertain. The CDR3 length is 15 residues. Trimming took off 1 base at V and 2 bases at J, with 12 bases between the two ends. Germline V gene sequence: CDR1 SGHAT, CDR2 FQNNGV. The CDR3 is CASSLVGRGTYEQYF. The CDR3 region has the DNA TGTGCCAGCAGCTTAGTAGGGCGTGGGACCTACGAGCAGTACTTC.

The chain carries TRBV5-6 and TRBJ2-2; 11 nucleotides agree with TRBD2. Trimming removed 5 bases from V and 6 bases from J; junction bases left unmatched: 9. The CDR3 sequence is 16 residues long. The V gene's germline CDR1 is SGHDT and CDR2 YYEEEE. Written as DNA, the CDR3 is TGTGCCAGCAGGACTACTAGCGGGAGAAGGTCCGGGGAGCTGTTTTTT. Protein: CASRTTSGRRSGELFF. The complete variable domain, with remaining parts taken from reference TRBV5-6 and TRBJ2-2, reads DAGVTQSPTHLIKTRGQQVTLRCSPKSGHDTVSWYQQALGQGPQFIFQYYEEEERQRGNFPDRFSGHQFPNYSSELNVNALLLGDSALYLCASRTTSGRRSGELFFGEGSRLTVL.

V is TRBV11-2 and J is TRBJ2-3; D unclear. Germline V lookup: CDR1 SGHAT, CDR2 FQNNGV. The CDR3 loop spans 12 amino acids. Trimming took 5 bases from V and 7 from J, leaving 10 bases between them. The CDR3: CASSKPGHTQYF. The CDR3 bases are TGTGCCAGCAGCAAACCCGGGCATACGCAGTATTTT.